What follows is one T cell receptor (beta chain) and its context. These data originate in a study of blood T cell repertoires in COVID-19. Measured with immunoSEQ multiplex PCR; TCRdb has only the in-frame clones, and not every one. Among 50,000 to 70,000 clones listed, about 70% were seen once. The specimen sequenced was peripheral blood. The TCR comes from a man in his forties or fifties with active or convalescent COVID-19.

CDR3 nucleotides: TGTGCCAGTAGTATTGGGACAGGGGTAACCAATCAGCCCCAGCATTTT. Translating gives CASSIGTGVTNQPQHF. The chain has TRBV19 and TRBJ1-5, with 10 bases lining up with TRBD1. Germline loops: CDR1 LNHDA, CDR2 SQIVND (reference sequence). V dropped 3 bases and J dropped 3; count of bases not matched to a gene: 5. The CDR3 consists of 16 residues.